This is a list of T cell receptor beta chains from one sample in a study of T cells in localized non-small cell lung cancer. This table comes from immunoSEQ multiplex PCR, and its TCRdb copy is limited to in-frame clones, with some not included. This sample has roughly 50,000 clones, with under 85% found just once. The sample was peripheral blood, taken before any cancer treatment. These receptors were taken from a female donor older than 55 with stage II squamous cell lung carcinoma. CDR3s include the opening cysteine and the closing phenylalanine or tryptophan. A D gene is named only where the DNA matches it firmly. Expanded clones are given a class, and other clones once, few, many or no size at all.

TGTGCCAGCTCTCACAGACTAGCGGGGGACACAGATACGCAGTATTTT,CASSHRLAGDTDTQYF,TRBD2,TRBJ2-3,TRBV18,16,NA
TGCGCCAGCAGCCGGGGCGAGGGCTATGGCTACACCTTC,CASSRGEGYGYTF,NA,TRBJ1-2,TRBV4-1,13,NA
TGTGCTCCCGAGGGACAGGGGCCAGTTATGAACACTGAAGCTTTCTTT,CAPEGQGPVMNTEAFF,TRBD1,TRBJ1-1,TRBV12-5,16,NA
TGTGCCAGCAGTTCCCGCTGGGCCTCTGGAAACACCATATATTTT,CASSSRWASGNTIYF,NA,TRBJ1-3,TRBV28,15,NA
TGTGCCAGCAGGAGACAGACTGATAGCAATCAGCCCCAGCATTTT,CASRRQTDSNQPQHF,NA,TRBJ1-5,TRBV27,15,NA
TGCGCCAGCAGCCCACAGGGGCTGGGGTCCGAGCAGTACTTC,CASSPQGLGSEQYF,TRBD1,TRBJ2-7,TRBV5-1,14,NA
TGCGCCAGCAGCCCTGGCGCTGGTTGGACTGAAGCTTTCTTT,CASSPGAGWTEAFF,NA,TRBJ1-1,TRBV5-1,14,NA
TGTGCCAGCAGTCCCATGACAGGTATCACAGATACGCAGTATTTT,CASSPMTGITDTQYF,NA,TRBJ2-3,TRBV27,15,NA
TGTGCCAGCAGTTTCCGGGGGGGGAGGCCTGAAGCTTTCTTT,CASSFRGGRPEAFF,NA,TRBJ1-1,TRBV6-5,14,NA
TGTGCCAGCAGCTTAAACCGGGGTAGCAATCAGCCCCAGCATTTT,CASSLNRGSNQPQHF,NA,TRBJ1-5,TRBV7-8,15,NA
TGTGCCAGCAGCGGAGGGGGCCGCGGCTACACCTTC,CASSGGGRGYTF,TRBD1,TRBJ1-2,TRBV7-2,12,few
TGTGCCAGCAGTGAGCCGGGACAGGGCTATGGCTACACCTTC,CASSEPGQGYGYTF,TRBD1,TRBJ1-2,TRBV2,14,NA
TGTGCCACCAGCAGGGGGACCAACTACGAGCAGTACTTC,CATSRGTNYEQYF,NA,TRBJ2-7,TRBV15,13,NA
TGTGCCAGCAGTAGACAGGGGGGTAGAACCAATGAGCAGTTCTTC,CASSRQGGRTNEQFF,TRBD1,TRBJ2-1,TRBV2,15,NA
TGTGCCAGCAGCTTAGGCGCCCGGGACGACGAGCAGTACTTC,CASSLGARDDEQYF,NA,TRBJ2-7,TRBV7-3,14,NA
TGTGCCAGCACCAGGGGGGGGAACACTGAAGCTTTCTTT,CASTRGGNTEAFF,TRBD1,TRBJ1-1,TRBV7-8,13,NA
TGTGCCAGCAGCTTAGCGGGGACAGGGGCTCGAGCTTTCTTT,CASSLAGTGARAFF,TRBD1,TRBJ1-1,TRBV7-2,14,NA
TGTGCCAGCAGCCCGCCTCCCCGGCATGGTCACGAGCAGTACTTC,CASSPPPRHGHEQYF,NA,TRBJ2-7,TRBV7-9,15,NA
TGTGCCAGCAGCTTAGCAGGAGGGGCGCAGCCCCAGCATTTT,CASSLAGGAQPQHF,NA,TRBJ1-5,TRBV7-8,14,NA
TGTGCCAGCAGCTTTATAGCGGGGGGGCCTGGTGAGCAGTTCTTC,CASSFIAGGPGEQFF,TRBD2,TRBJ2-1,TRBV11-1,15,once
TGTGCCAGCAGCCCGGACAGGGCGGCGGGAAAAAAACTGTTTTTT,CASSPDRAAGKKLFF,TRBD1,TRBJ1-4,TRBV7-2,15,NA
TGCAGCGTTGATGCGGGAAACCCAGCCTACGAGCAGTACTTC,CSVDAGNPAYEQYF,NA,TRBJ2-7,TRBV29-1,14,NA
TGTGCCAGCAGCCTTCGGACAGGGCAAGAGACCCAGTACTTC,CASSLRTGQETQYF,TRBD1,TRBJ2-5,TRBV5-4,14,NA
TGTGCCAGCAGCCCTGACCGACGGGCATCCTATGGCTACACCTTC,CASSPDRRASYGYTF,NA,TRBJ1-2,TRBV27,15,NA
TGTGCCAGCAGCTCCGGACAGGGGACCGGGGCCAACGTCCTGACTTTC,CASSSGQGTGANVLTF,TRBD1,TRBJ2-6,TRBV7-2,16,few
TGTGCCAGCAGCCCGGAACAGGGAGGACTGAACACTGAAGCTTTCTTT,CASSPEQGGLNTEAFF,NA,TRBJ1-1,TRBV7-6,16,NA
TGTGCCAGCAGCTTAACGCGGGATGAGCAGTTCTTC,CASSLTRDEQFF,NA,TRBJ2-1,TRBV7-3,12,once
TGTGCCAGCAGCATTTCCGGGACAGGGCCCGGGGAGCTGTTTTTT,CASSISGTGPGELFF,TRBD1,TRBJ2-2,TRBV7-2,15,NA
TGCGCCAGCAGCCCCGAACAGGGGAAGCAGTACTTC,CASSPEQGKQYF,TRBD1,TRBJ2-7,TRBV5-1,12,NA
TGTGCCAGCAGCTTAGCGGATGGCTGGGCTGGGGCCAACGTCCTGACTTTC,CASSLADGWAGANVLTF,NA,TRBJ2-6,TRBV11-1,17,NA
TGTGCCAGCAGCCGGGGGCAAATGGGCGACTACGAGCAGTACTTC,CASSRGQMGDYEQYF,NA,TRBJ2-7,TRBV7-3,15,few